The 8 T cell receptor beta chains in this list originate from one sample, sequenced in a study of OX40 agonist ivuxolimab in advanced cancers. The method was immunoSEQ multiplex PCR; TCRdb's version includes in-frame clones alone and lacks a portion of them. In the table there are 50,000 to 70,000 clones, 93% of which are singletons. This specimen was CD4+ or CD8+ T cells sorted from blood, taken in a trial of the OX40 agonist ivuxolimab. All receptors derive from an adult with an advanced solid tumor such as melanoma, head and neck, liver or kidney cancer.

This chain links TRBV29-1 with TRBJ1-2, with D perhaps matching TRBD1 (5 bases). The CDR3 extends over 12 amino acids. Germline V gene data show CDR1 as SQVTM and CDR2 as ANQGSEA. Between the trimmed V and J ends, which lost 0 bases and 8 bases, there was a span of 10 bases. CDR3 bases: TGCAGCGTTGAAGAACAGGCTGGGGGCTACACCTTC. Translating gives CSVEEQAGGYTF.

The chain combines TRBV4-3 with TRBJ1-3, with D tentatively TRBD1 (6 bases). This CDR3 contains 16 residues. Germline CDR1 reads LGHNA; CDR2 reads YSLEER. Trimming pared 0 bases from V and 4 bases from J, leaving 13 bases between. In DNA form, the CDR3 reads TGCGCCAGCAGCCAAGATTGGGGGGGCGCCGGAAACACCATATATTTT. It is translated as CASSQDWGGAGNTIYF.

The V call is TRBV7-9, the J call TRBJ2-2; TRBD2 matches at 8 bases. This CDR3 contains 15 residues. Germline loops: CDR1 SEHNR, CDR2 FQNEAQ (reference sequence). V lost 4 bases to trimming and J lost 3 bases; unmatched junction nucleotides: 4. CDR3 sequence: CASSSTSEYTGELFF. Here the CDR3 DNA reads TGTGCCAGCAGCTCGACTAGCGAGTACACCGGGGAGCTGTTTTTT.

This sequence joins TRBV30 and TRBJ2-1; tentatively, D is TRBD2 (6 bases). Germline CDR1 and CDR2: GTSNPN and SVGIG (reference sequence). The CDR3 is 15 residues long. Trimming stripped 0 bases from V and 7 bases from J, with 16 bases between. DNA for the CDR3: TGTGCCTGGAGTGTACTTGTCGGGAGTGTGAATGAGCAGTTCTTC. Translation gives CAWSVLVGSVNEQFF.

The chain recombines TRBV7-9 with TRBJ2-7; D ambiguous. The ends were cut back, 6 bases at V and 5 bases at J, with 11 bases in the middle. CDR3 length equals 12 residues. Germline V gene data show CDR1 as SEHNR and CDR2 as FQNEAQ (reference sequence). CDR3 loop: CASSLSADEQYF. The CDR3, as DNA: TGTGCCAGCAGTCTCAGTGCGGACGAGCAGTACTTC.

The J gene is TRBJ1-1, the V gene TRBV5-1; D ambiguous. This CDR3 is built from 15 residues. The V gene's germline CDR1 is SGHRS and CDR2 YFSETQ. V lost 0 bases and J 1 base, leaving 10 bases between the germline ends. CDR3 sequence (DNA): TGCGCCAGCAGCTTGGCCCGGGTCGCGAACACTGAAGCTTTCTTT. This codes for CASSLARVANTEAFF.

This chain connects TRBV2 to TRBJ2-1; the D gene is possibly TRBD2 (5 bases). The CDR3 totals 16 residues. Trimming removed 4 bases from V and 7 bases from J, with 20 bases in between. Germline V lookup: CDR1 SNHLY, CDR2 FYNNEI. DNA for the CDR3: TGTGCCAGCAGTGTTTCGCTAGGGAGCTCTCGGAATGAGCAGTTCTTC. Amino acids: CASSVSLGSSRNEQFF.

The chain uses TRBV27 and TRBJ2-7; the D gene is possibly TRBD1 (6 bases). Trimming removed 4 bases from V and 2 bases from J, with 12 bases in between. Germline V gene sequence: CDR1 MNHEY, CDR2 SMNVEV (reference sequence). The CDR3 is 14 residues long. The chain's CDR3 is CASSSGVRAYEQYF. CDR3 nucleotides: TGTGCCAGCAGTTCAGGGGTGCGGGCCTACGAGCAGTACTTC.